This TCR beta chain stems from a study of blood T cell repertoires in COVID-19. The germline V gene has CDR1 SNHLY and CDR2 FYNNEI. This CDR3 comprises 14 residues. V trimming: 6 bases; J trimming: 4 bases; junction bases outside the gene matches: 5. Profiling relied on immunoSEQ multiplex PCR, and the TCRdb table lists in-frame clones only, not all of them. There are some 80,000 clones in the sample; 70% to 80% occur only once, and 5.4% lies in the top ten. The sequence was collected from a woman of 80 years or more with active or convalescent COVID-19. The sequenced sample consisted of peripheral blood. The chain uses TRBV2 and TRBJ2-2; 7 bases line up with TRBD1. This chain's CDR3 is CASRGDRGTGELFF. The DNA of the CDR3 is TGTGCCAGCAGGGGGGACAGAGGCACCGGGGAGCTGTTTTTT. Full variable domain (missing parts from reference TRBV2 and TRBJ2-2): EPEVTQTPSHQVTQMGQEVILRCVPISNHLYFYWYRQILGQKVEFLVSFYNNEISEKSEIFDDQFSVERPDGSNFTLKIRSTKLEDSAMYFCASRGDRGTGELFFGEGSRLTVL.